What follows are 19 T cell receptor beta chains derived from one specimen sequenced in a study of Ad26.COV2.S vaccination and SARS-CoV-2 variants. The treatment denotes: approximately 18 received Ad26.COV2.S at low or high dose, single or two shots; about 5 received placebo; per-sample allocation not given. All samples were drawn on day 63, counting from the first vaccine or placebo injection. Sequenced by immunoSEQ multiplex PCR; TCRdb stores in-frame clones only, minus some. This table has 300,000 to 400,000 clones, approximately 84% appearing once. The starting material was peripheral blood, obtained in a trial of Ad26.COV2.S vaccine versus placebo. The receptors derive from a person aged 18-60 years who received the Ad26.COV2.S COVID-19 vaccine or a placebo.

V is TRBV3-1 (or the pseudogene TRBV3-2) and J is TRBJ2-7; possibly TRBD1 for D (6 bases). Germline V gives CDR1 LGHDT, CDR2 YNNKEL (reference sequence). CDR3 size: 13 residues. Trimming shortened V by 1 base and J by 5 bases, and 9 bases separated the two germline ends. CDR3 residues: CASSQGHRDEQYF. The CDR3 nucleotides read TGTGCCAGCAGCCAAGGGCACAGGGACGAGCAGTACTTC.

This chain links TRBV5-4 with TRBJ1-1, with D unresolved. The ends were cut back, 0 bases at V and 1 base at J, with 10 bases in the middle. The CDR3 has 15 amino acids. Germline V gives CDR1 SGHNT, CDR2 YYREEE (reference sequence). The CDR3 nucleotides read TGTGCCAGCAGCTTGGATCCGGGGAGGAACACTGAAGCTTTCTTT. Encoded protein: CASSLDPGRNTEAFF.

This clone was seen a single time. The V gene is TRBV14, the J gene TRBJ1-6; no clear D. Trimming shortened V by 6 bases and J by 14 bases, and 17 bases separated the two germline ends. There are 13 residues in the CDR3. Looked up from germline, CDR1 is SGHDN and CDR2 is FVKESK. The CDR3 region is CASSPSLGITLHF. The CDR3 DNA follows: TGTGCCAGCAGTCCGTCTTTAGGGATCACCCTCCACTTT.

The CDR3 nucleotides read TGTGCCAGCAGCGTATACCGGGGGGGCAGGAATGAGCAGTTCTTC. This translates into CASSVYRGGRNEQFF. The chain couples TRBV7-2 to TRBJ2-1; 8 nucleotides line up with TRBD2. CDR1 SGHTA and CDR2 FQGNSA come from the germline V gene. CDR3 size: 15 residues. V lost 5 bases, J lost 7 bases, and 10 bases stayed unmatched.

This chain uses TRBV9 with TRBJ1-3, with D tentatively TRBD1 (6 bases). CDR3 length: 16 residues. The germline gives CDR1 SGDLS, CDR2 YYNGEE. V lost 4 bases and J 0 bases, leaving 14 bases between the germline ends. The CDR3 spells CASSQGQPRSGNTIYF. The DNA for the CDR3 is TGTGCCAGCAGCCAGGGGCAGCCTCGCTCTGGAAACACCATATATTTT.

The chain recombines TRBV25-1 with TRBJ1-6; D unclear. Germline loops: CDR1 MGHDK, CDR2 SYGVNS. V lost 3 bases and J 5 bases, leaving 17 bases between the germline ends. The CDR3 is 17 amino acids. CDR3 in DNA: TGTGCCAGCAGTGATTCAGGCCTCGGAAGGAATAATTCACCCCTCCACTTT. It codes for CASSDSGLGRNNSPLHF.

The V gene is TRBV7-2, the J gene TRBJ2-2; no reliable D call. The CDR3 sequence is 15 residues long. V was cut by 5 bases and J by 4 bases, with 14 bases left in between. The germline gives CDR1 SGHTA, CDR2 FQGNSA. The CDR3 coding sequence is TGTGCCAGCAGCCCGTTTGGTTTCGGCACCGGGGAGCTGTTTTTT. It yields the protein CASSPFGFGTGELFF.

J is TRBJ2-3 and V is TRBV10-3; 10 bases map to TRBD2. CDR1 and CDR2 (germline): ENHRY, SYGVKD. The CDR3 spans 13 residues. Trimming took 6 bases from V and 6 from J; bases not matched to a gene: 3. This chain's CDR3 is CAIRGLAVDTQYF. The CDR3 DNA follows: TGTGCCATCAGAGGACTAGCGGTGGATACGCAGTATTTT.

The chain combines TRBV6-1 with TRBJ2-7; D remains ambiguous. Germline V CDR1 and CDR2: MNHNS, SASEGT. This CDR3 has 15 amino acids. V was clipped by 1 base and J by 4 bases, with 14 bases between them. In nucleotides, the CDR3 is TGTGCCAGCAGTGAAGGTGGCGGTACTATTTACGAGCAGTACTTC. It translates to CASSEGGGTIYEQYF.

The chain combines TRBV2 with TRBJ2-2; 11 nucleotides line up with TRBD2. The CDR3 is 16 residues long. V was pared by 1 base and J by 7 bases, with 5 bases of the junction left unmatched. Germline V gene lookup returns CDR1 SNHLY and CDR2 FYNNEI. This CDR3 reads CASSEGLAGGFGELFF. The DNA for the CDR3 is TGTGCCAGCAGTGAAGGGCTAGCGGGGGGCTTCGGGGAGCTGTTTTTT.

This sequence joins TRBV3-1 (or the pseudogene TRBV3-2) and TRBJ2-3; tentatively, D is TRBD2 (5 bases). There are 16 residues in the CDR3. The germline V and J ends were trimmed by 0 bases and 3 bases, with 13 bases remaining between them. Germline CDR1 reads LGHDT; CDR2 reads YNNKEL (reference sequence). CDR3 in amino acids: CASSQDPASGTDTQYF. Written as DNA, the CDR3 is TGTGCCAGCAGCCAAGATCCGGCCTCGGGGACAGATACGCAGTATTTT.

The gene calls are TRBV19 and TRBJ2-2, with D possibly TRBD2 on 7 matching bases. CDR1 is LNHDA and CDR2 is SQIVND in the germline V gene (reference sequence). The CDR3 length is 17 residues. Trimming pared 3 bases from V and 4 bases from J, leaving 18 bases between. DNA of the CDR3: TGTGCCAGTAGTATCAATCCGGGGGGCCTGGGCACCGGGGAGCTGTTTTTT. Translated, it gives CASSINPGGLGTGELFF.

V gene TRBV9 combines with J gene TRBJ2-1; D is possibly TRBD1 or TRBD2 (6 bases each). Germline lookup yields CDR1 SGDLS and CDR2 YYNGEE. This CDR3 comprises 15 residues. Trimming took off 3 bases at V and 8 bases at J, with 18 bases between the two ends. CDR3 nucleotide sequence: TGTGCCAGCAGCGCTGGGGGGCTAGGCGGCGATGAGCAGTTCTTC. It codes for CASSAGGLGGDEQFF.

The rearrangement uses TRBV29-1 and TRBJ2-7, with D perhaps TRBD2 (7 bases). CDR3 length: 12 residues. CDR1 is SQVTM and CDR2 is ANQGSEA in the germline V gene. The V end was cut by 3 bases, the J end by 6 bases, with 12 bases between. CDR3 loop: CSVEGGQVEQYF. CDR3 DNA: TGCAGCGTTGAGGGGGGGCAGGTCGAGCAGTACTTC.

The chain couples TRBV4-3 to TRBJ2-7; D is perhaps TRBD2 (5 bases). Germline V CDR1 and CDR2: LGHNA, YSLEER. V was cut by 4 bases and J by 1 base, with 20 bases left in between. The CDR3 is made up of 17 amino acids. The DNA of the CDR3 is TGCGCCAGCAGCCGCGATCCTAAGACTACCCGATCCTACGAGCAGTACTTC. This translates into CASSRDPKTTRSYEQYF.

The sample holds one count of this clone. One end of the junction varies from germline; a read error may be responsible. This chain uses TRBV7-2 with TRBJ2-5, with TRBD2 identical over 10 bases. CDR3 length: 15 residues. Germline CDR1 and CDR2: SGHTA and FQGNSA. The CDR3 DNA is TGTGCCAGCACCTTAGCGGGGGGACCTCAAGAGACCCAGTACTTC. This encodes CASTLAGGPQETQYF. Full variable domain (missing parts from reference TRBV7-2 and TRBJ2-5): GAGVSQSPSNKVTEKGKDVELRCDPISGHTALYWYRQSLGQGLEFLIYFQGNSAPDKSGLPSDRFSAERTGGSVSTLTIQRTQQEDSAVYLCASTLAGGPQETQYFGPGTRLLVL.

This clone was seen once. This rearrangement joins TRBV2 to TRBJ2-1, with a possible D match to TRBD2 (6 bases). V dropped 7 bases and J dropped 7 bases, with 26 bases sitting between them. This CDR3 spans 17 amino acids. Germline-derived CDR1 and CDR2 are SNHLY and FYNNEI. Here the CDR3 reads CASTSLTGDRRWNEQFF. CDR3 DNA sequence: TGTGCCAGCACCTCATTGACGGGGGATCGGAGGTGGAATGAGCAGTTCTTC. Variable domain in full (rest from reference TRBV2 and TRBJ2-1): EPEVTQTPSHQVTQMGQEVILRCVPISNHLYFYWYRQILGQKVEFLVSFYNNEISEKSEIFDDQFSVERPDGSNFTLKIRSTKLEDSAMYFCASTSLTGDRRWNEQFFGPGTRLTVL.

This clone was seen repeatedly, ten times or more. J is TRBJ1-5 and V is TRBV28; a possible D gene is TRBD1 (6 bases). Germline CDR1 reads MDHEN; CDR2 reads SYDVKM. The CDR3 covers 17 residues. The V gene lost 5 bases and the J gene lost 1 base, with 18 bases spanning the gap. The CDR3 DNA follows: TGTGCCAGCAGTGCCCCGAACAGGGTCCGCAGCAATCAGCCCCAGCATTTT. This gives the protein CASSAPNRVRSNQPQHF.

This clone was found a few times. V is TRBV10-2 and J is TRBJ2-7, with 10 bases identical to TRBD2. The germline CDR1 and CDR2 sequences are WSHSY and SAAADI. Germline trimming cut 8 bases from V and 6 bases from J; bases unmatched to any gene: 4. The CDR3 covers 12 residues. CDR3 protein: CASEGLAREQYF. CDR3 DNA sequence: TGCGCCAGCGAGGGACTAGCGCGCGAGCAGTACTTC.